The entry that follows covers one T cell receptor beta chain sequence. Its antigen is currently unknown. One end of the junction does not line up with germline, which may come from a read error. The authors reverse transcribed all of the isolated RNA, so sequencing captured expressed TCRB transcripts. Data came from immunoSEQ multiplex PCR; TCRdb stores just in-frame clones and leaves some out. The sample has about 140,000 clones, 6.9% seen once. This sample is drawn from a study of beta chain features in type 1 diabetes. Notes on the study in general: Researchers reported that naive, central memory and Treg TCRB repertoires appeared more similar in patients than in healthy donors.

This CDR3 has 15 amino acids. CDR1 SGHNT and CDR2 YYREEE come from the germline V gene (reference sequence). This sequence joins TRBV5-4 and TRBJ2-3, with D possibly being TRBD2 (5 bases). The TCR sequence derives from a woman under 40 in good health. Source material: central memory CD4+ T cells from blood. In DNA, the CDR3 is TGCGCCAGCAGCGGACGGGGTCAAATTGCAGATACGCAGTATTTT. It is translated as CASSGRGQIADTQYF.